One and the same sample provided the 18 T cell receptor beta chains below, sequenced in a study of blood T cell repertoires in COVID-19. Assay used: immunoSEQ multiplex PCR; TCRdb lists only in-frame clones, some missing. This table holds roughly 250,000 clones, roughly 91% found once. The sample taken for sequencing was PBMCs or T cells enriched from blood (not recorded which). These receptor sequences come from a woman aged 40 to 50 with acute COVID-19.

This clone has just one count. The chain uses TRBV28 and TRBJ2-5, with 8 bases fitting TRBD2. The germline gives CDR1 MDHEN, CDR2 SYDVKM. V dropped 7 bases and J dropped 4; count of bases not matched to a gene: 11. The CDR3 spans 15 residues. CDR3 residues: CASTPSGRRGETQYF. For the CDR3, the DNA is TGTGCCAGCACTCCCAGCGGGAGAAGAGGAGAGACCCAGTACTTC.

J is TRBJ2-5 and V is TRBV12-3 or TRBV12-4; D gene ambiguous. The V end lost 4 bases, the J end lost 2 bases, and 5 bases lay between the germline ends. This CDR3 spans 12 amino acids. As DNA, the CDR3 is TGTGCCAGCAGTTCACTGCAAGAGACCCAGTACTTC. This gives the protein CASSSLQETQYF.

In this sample, this clone turned up a few times. The chain joins TRBV24-1 to TRBJ2-6; D might be TRBD1 (5 bases). Looked up from germline, CDR1 is KGHDR and CDR2 is SFDVKD. V was cut by 4 bases and J by 1 base, with 7 bases left in between. The CDR3 contains 15 residues. The CDR3 DNA follows: TGTGCCACCAGTGAAGGGGCGTCTGGGGCCAACGTCCTGACTTTC. Protein: CATSEGASGANVLTF.

V gene TRBV18 combines with J gene TRBJ2-7; D is perhaps TRBD2 (6 bases). V lost 3 bases and J lost 3, with 12 bases in between. The germline CDR1 and CDR2 sequences are KGHSH and LQKENI. The CDR3 loop spans 14 amino acids. CDR3 sequence reads: CASSPGGTDYEQYF. CDR3 sequence (DNA): TGTGCCAGCTCACCGGGGGGTACCGACTACGAGCAGTACTTC.

V gene TRBV5-6 combines with J gene TRBJ1-5; perhaps TRBD1 as D (5 bases). V dropped 2 bases and J dropped 6 bases, with 15 bases sitting between them. This CDR3 is 15 amino acids long. CDR1 and CDR2 from the germline V gene are SGHDT and YYEEEE. The CDR3 here is CASSFWQSGGQPQHF. Here the CDR3 DNA reads TGTGCCAGCAGCTTTTGGCAATCGGGGGGTCAGCCCCAGCATTTT.

The V call is TRBV6-5, the J call TRBJ1-2, with 10 nucleotides matching TRBD1. Trimming took 5 bases from V and 4 from J; bases not matched to a gene: 7. The germline gives CDR1 MNHEY, CDR2 SVGAGI. This CDR3 is 15 amino acids long. CDR3 nucleotide sequence: TGTGCCAGCAGTCGAGGGACAGGGGAGATCTATGGCTACACCTTC. Protein sequence: CASSRGTGEIYGYTF.

The chain links TRBV2 to TRBJ1-5; the D gene is possibly TRBD1 (6 bases). Between the trimmed V and J ends, which lost 6 bases and 6 bases, there was a span of 12 bases. CDR3 length equals 13 residues. Germline V gene lookup returns CDR1 SNHLY and CDR2 FYNNEI. The CDR3 DNA reads as TGTGCCAGCAGACCGGAACAGGGTCAGCCCCAGCATTTT. Protein: CASRPEQGQPQHF.

CDR3 nucleotide sequence: TGTGCCAGTAGTCCCGGACAGCAAAATCAGCCCCAGCATTTT. It encodes CASSPGQQNQPQHF. The J gene is TRBJ1-5, the V gene TRBV19; D may be TRBD1 (6 bases). The germline CDR1 and CDR2 sequences are LNHDA and SQIVND (reference sequence). The V gene lost 5 bases and the J gene lost 4 bases, with 12 bases spanning the gap. This CDR3 has 14 amino acids.

CDR3: CASSTGTIYEQYF. The CDR3 bases are TGTGCCAGCAGCACCGGGACAATCTACGAGCAGTACTTC. The genes are TRBV12-3 or TRBV12-4 and TRBJ2-7, with D tentatively TRBD1 (6 bases). CDR3 length: 13 amino acids. The V end lost 6 bases, the J end lost 3 bases, and 12 bases lay between the germline ends.

This chain connects TRBV6-5 to TRBJ1-6; the D gene is possibly TRBD1 (5 bases). The V and J ends lost 6 bases and 5 bases respectively, with 14 bases between them. The CDR3 consists of 15 residues. Germline V CDR1 and CDR2: MNHEY, SVGAGI. CDR3 region: CASRGDGGDNSPLHF. The DNA of the CDR3 is TGTGCCAGCAGAGGCGACGGGGGGGATAATTCACCCCTCCACTTT.

The chain is built from TRBV7-3 and TRBJ2-1; 9 bases map to TRBD2. The CDR3 sequence is 17 residues long. The germline V gene has CDR1 SGHTA and CDR2 FQGTGA. V lost 5 bases to trimming and J lost 0 bases; unmatched junction nucleotides: 8. The CDR3 DNA sequence: TGTGCCAGCAGCAAAGCCCCGGGACTAGCCTCCTACAATGAGCAGTTCTTC. This codes for CASSKAPGLASYNEQFF.

This chain connects TRBV7-2 to TRBJ2-6, with 7 positions matching TRBD1. The V gene's germline CDR1 is SGHTA and CDR2 FQGNSA. The trim removed 0 bases at V and 0 bases at J, leaving 5 bases unmatched. CDR3 length: 18 amino acids. CDR3 DNA sequence: TGTGCCAGCAGCTTAGCACTACAGGGGTACTCTGGGGCCAACGTCCTGACTTTC. Translating gives CASSLALQGYSGANVLTF.

The chain couples TRBV6-5 to TRBJ1-2; D gene unclear. V was clipped by 11 bases and J by 4 bases, with 17 bases between them. The CDR3 is 13 residues long. Germline assignment: CDR1 MNHEY and CDR2 SVGAGI. The CDR3 DNA reads TGTGCCTATACAGCTGACGGCATCTATGGCTACACCTTC. Translating gives CAYTADGIYGYTF.

The J gene is TRBJ1-5, the V gene TRBV27, with D perhaps matching TRBD1 (5 bases). V lost 3 bases and J 10 bases, leaving 19 bases between the germline ends. The germline V gene encodes CDR1 MNHEY and CDR2 SMNVEV (reference sequence). The CDR3 sequence is 15 residues long. The CDR3 DNA is TGTGCCAGCAGTTTTCGTGGGGGGGTCCCTTATCCCCAGCATTTT. Protein: CASSFRGGVPYPQHF.

The chain couples TRBV11-2 to TRBJ1-6; the match to TRBD1 covers 9 bases. Germline V gene lookup returns CDR1 SGHAT and CDR2 FQNNGV. The ends lost 5 bases at V and 8 bases at J; junction bases unmatched: 4. The CDR3 spans 14 residues. DNA of the CDR3: TGTGCCAGCAGCCGACAGGGGGGGCATTCACCCCTCCACTTT. Amino acids: CASSRQGGHSPLHF. The full variable domain, its missing parts supplied by reference TRBV11-2 and TRBJ1-6, is EAGVAQSPRYKIIEKRQSVAFWCNPISGHATLYWYQQILGQGPKLLIQFQNNGVVDDSQLPKDRFSAERLKGVDSTLKIQPAKLEDSAVYLCASSRQGGHSPLHFGNGTRLTVT.

The chain has TRBV4-1 and TRBJ2-3; no definite D call. Trimming removed 3 bases from V and 4 bases from J, with 8 bases in between. The CDR3 loop spans 13 amino acids. CDR1 is MGHRA and CDR2 is YSYEKL in the germline V gene. The CDR3 sequence is CASSQSRADTQYF. The CDR3, as DNA: TGCGCCAGCAGCCAGAGCCGGGCAGATACGCAGTATTTT.

This clone was picked up one time. CDR3 bases: TGTGCCAGCAGTTACTCGGGAGAAGGCCCGAGCTACGAGCAGTACTTC. This translates into CASSYSGEGPSYEQYF. This chain uses TRBV6-5 with TRBJ2-7, with D perhaps matching TRBD2 (5 bases). The CDR3 is 16 residues long. Trimming shortened V by 0 bases and J by 3 bases, and 15 bases separated the two germline ends. From germline, CDR1 is MNHEY and CDR2 SVGAGI.

This clone was seen a single time. This chain links TRBV6-6 with TRBJ2-2, with 10 bases identical to TRBD2. J was trimmed by 5 bases and V by 6 bases; bases with no gene match: 9. Germline CDR1 and CDR2: MNHNY and SVGAGI (reference sequence). This CDR3 comprises 16 residues. The CDR3 sequence: CASSRASGSLTGELFF. In nucleotides, the CDR3 is TGTGCCAGCAGCCGAGCTAGCGGGAGCTTGACCGGGGAGCTGTTTTTT.